Only a few counts were recorded for the clone carrying this T cell receptor beta chain. Its antigen is unidentified. Amplification used 60 Vbeta primers and 13 Jbeta primers. Profiling relied on immunoSEQ multiplex PCR, and the TCRdb table lists in-frame clones only, not all of them. This table has approximately 150,000 clones, around 82% appearing once. The data belong to a study of cytomegalovirus exposure and HLA in healthy donors. General study findings and limits: For most subjects, TCR beta sequences were reported to predict HLA-A and HLA-B alleles with accuracy. Cytomegalovirus-associated TCR beta chains were listed, numbering 164. Later work showed greater clonal expansion in HLA-associated TCR beta chains than in equally common others.

Material for sequencing was PBMCs. This TCR derives from a woman under 30 in good health and CMV-seropositive.

The CDR3 nucleotides read TGTGCCAGCAGCTTAACCGCGGGCTGGTCGTTTAATGAGCAGTTCTTC. Translation gives CASSLTAGWSFNEQFF. V gene TRBV7-6 combines with J gene TRBJ2-1; D possibly corresponds to TRBD2 (5 bases). The CDR3 covers 16 residues. Between the trimmed V and J ends, which lost 2 bases and 7 bases, there was a span of 18 bases. CDR1 and CDR2 from the germline V gene are SGHVS and FNYEAQ.